Listed below are T cell receptor beta chains from one sample, sequenced in a study of neoadjuvant nivolumab and ipilimumab in lung cancer. Sequencing used immunoSEQ multiplex PCR; TCRdb keeps in-frame clones, though not all of them. The table includes just under 10,000 clones, roughly four fifths detected once. This specimen was peripheral blood, taken before neoadjuvant nivolumab, alone or with ipilimumab. The receptors were sampled from an adult with non-small cell lung cancer. Each CDR3 is given with its conserved first and last residue.

TRBV6-6 | 13 | CASRNLLDNEQFF
TRBV5-6 | 14 | CASSLGQLQETQYF
TRBV28 | 15 | CASSPWGRTHQPQHF
TRBV5-5 | 15 | CASSLYGTGMWEQYF
TRBV11-2 | 15 | CASSLAGGSSYEQYF
TRBV2 | 14 | CASSEAPVFPEAFF
TRBV2 | 12 | CASSGRSYEQYF
TRBV19 | 15 | CASSISWTGADGYTF
TRBV7-2 | 18 | CASSLEPMARGRNQPQHF
TRBV7-3 | 14 | CASSSGPGADTQYF
TRBV6-5 | 15 | CASSPPPDRGGEQYF
TRBV10-3 | 14 | CASAGTENTGELFF
TRBV5-1 | 19 | CASSPRTGRDRSRNTEAFF
TRBV6-4 | 16 | CASSESAGESTDTQYF
TRBV11-2 | 12 | CASSTSGREAFF
TRBV7-8 | 16 | CASSPPGGLGYQPQHF
TRBV29-1 | 11 | CSHGAGGTQYF
TRBV28 | 14 | CASTTEGGRTEAFF
TRBV7-9 | 16 | CASSQSASGSADTQYF
TRBV5-1 | 12 | CASSLEDQAWYF
TRBV7-8 | 14 | CASSPMTSSDTQYF
TRBV4-1 | 15 | CASSQDVGGGSEQYF
TRBV10-2 | 13 | CASSEATNTEAFF
TRBV11-2 | 14 | CASSFDRTTYEQYF
TRBV10-1 | 14 | CASSELAGSYEQYF
TRBV6-1 | 18 | CASSDPRQGARGANVLTF
TRBV5-5 | 18 | CASSLFLGRAAGANVLTF
TRBV2 | 14 | CASSSGSSGNTIYF
TRBV25-1 | 12 | CASSGGRGAQFF
TRBV7-3 | 16 | CASSLRGTGDANEQFF
TRBV7-3 | 13 | CASSPYSGETQYF
TRBV11-2 | 13 | CASSSDRVETQYF